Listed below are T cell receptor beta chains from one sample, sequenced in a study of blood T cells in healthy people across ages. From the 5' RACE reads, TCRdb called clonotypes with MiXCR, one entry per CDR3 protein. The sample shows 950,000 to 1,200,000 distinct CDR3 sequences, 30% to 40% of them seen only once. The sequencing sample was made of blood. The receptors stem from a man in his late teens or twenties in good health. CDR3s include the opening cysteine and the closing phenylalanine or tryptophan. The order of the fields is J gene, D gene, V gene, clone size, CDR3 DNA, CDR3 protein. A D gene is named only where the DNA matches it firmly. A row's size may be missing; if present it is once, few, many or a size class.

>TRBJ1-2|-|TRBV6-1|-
TGTGCCAGCACCACCTACTCGGGGAGCGGCTACACCTTC
CASTTYSGSGYTF
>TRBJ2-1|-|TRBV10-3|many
TGTGCCATCAGTTTGGTTCGGCCAACAAGCAATGAGCAGTTCTTC
CAISLVRPTSNEQFF
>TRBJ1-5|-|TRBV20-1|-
TGCAGTGCTATGATACCCAATCAGCCCCAGCATTTT
CSAMIPNQPQHF
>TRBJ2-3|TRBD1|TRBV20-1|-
TGCAGTGCTAGAGAGGAGACAGGGAGAACAGATACGCAGTATTTT
CSAREETGRTDTQYF
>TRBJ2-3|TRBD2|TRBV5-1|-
TGCGCCAGCAGCTCGATAGCGGGAGGCGAACGCACAGATACGCAGTATTTT
CASSSIAGGERTDTQYF
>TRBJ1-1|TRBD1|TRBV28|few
TGTGCCAGCAGAAAATTGCGGGACAGCAACACTGAAGCTTTCTTT
CASRKLRDSNTEAFF
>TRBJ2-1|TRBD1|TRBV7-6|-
TGTGCCAGCAGCTTAAGGCAGGGGGATTACAATGAGCAGTTCTTC
CASSLRQGDYNEQFF
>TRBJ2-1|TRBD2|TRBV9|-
TGTGCCAGCAGCAGGTCTAGCGGGGTATCCTTCTCCTACAATGAGCAGTTCTTC
CASSRSSGVSFSYNEQFF
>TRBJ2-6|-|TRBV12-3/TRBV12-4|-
TGTGCCAACAGAATGACTGGGACCAACGTCCTGACTTTC
CANRMTGTNVLTF
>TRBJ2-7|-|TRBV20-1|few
TGCAGTGCCCACAGGGACTACGAGCAGTACTTC
CSAHRDYEQYF
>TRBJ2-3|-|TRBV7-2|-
TGTGCCAGCAGCATGAGGAACACAGATACGCAGTATTTT
CASSMRNTDTQYF